The 24 T cell receptor beta chains reported below all come from one sample, sequenced in a study of blood T cell repertoires in COVID-19. The assay was immunoSEQ multiplex PCR, and TCRdb's table has in-frame clones only and misses some. The sample lists 40,000 to 60,000 clones, around 83% occurring once. Material for sequencing was peripheral blood. The receptors derive from a man in his forties with active COVID-19.

The chain carries TRBV2 and TRBJ2-7; tentative D call: TRBD2 (6 bases). Germline V gene sequence: CDR1 SNHLY, CDR2 FYNNEI. This CDR3 region has 15 residues. The V gene lost 6 bases and the J gene lost 2 bases, with 17 bases spanning the gap. CDR3 sequence (DNA): TGTGCCAGCAGACAAAGGAGCGGGTTCGCCTACGAGCAGTACTTC. Protein product: CASRQRSGFAYEQYF.

The rearrangement links TRBV5-8 to TRBJ2-1; no clear D gene. This CDR3 has 15 amino acids. Germline V gives CDR1 SGHTS, CDR2 YDEGEE. V gave up 4 bases and J gave up 0 bases, with 11 bases separating them. This chain's CDR3 is CASSPLRSSYNEQFF. The CDR3 region has the DNA TGTGCCAGCAGCCCGCTACGGAGCTCCTACAATGAGCAGTTCTTC.

The sample holds a few counts of this clone. V usage is TRBV19 and J usage is TRBJ1-6, with a possible D match to TRBD1 (5 bases). Germline assignment: CDR1 LNHDA and CDR2 SQIVND (reference sequence). The length of the CDR3 is 14 residues. V was trimmed by 3 bases and J by 10 bases, leaving 13 bases between them. Here the CDR3 reads CASSIGRVGSPLHF. The CDR3 DNA reads as TGTGCCAGTAGTATCGGCAGGGTTGGATCACCCCTCCACTTT.

The chain employs TRBV5-1 and TRBJ2-5, with D perhaps TRBD2 (7 bases). The V gene lost 7 bases and the J gene lost 3 bases, with 19 bases spanning the gap. This CDR3 has 15 amino acids. Germline assignment: CDR1 SGHRS and CDR2 YFSETQ. Here the CDR3 reads CASGLFGGREETQYF. The CDR3 DNA reads as TGCGCCAGCGGCCTCTTCGGGGGGCGCGAAGAGACCCAGTACTTC.

J is TRBJ1-2 and V is TRBV5-1; 7 nucleotides agree with TRBD1. V lost 0 bases, J lost 3 bases, and 5 bases stayed unmatched. Germline V gives CDR1 SGHRS, CDR2 YFSETQ. The length of the CDR3 is 15 residues. The CDR3 protein is CASSLVPGGDYGYTF. As DNA, the CDR3 is TGCGCCAGCAGCTTGGTCCCAGGGGGAGACTATGGCTACACCTTC.

J is TRBJ1-2 and V is TRBV18, with D unresolved. V lost 2 bases and J 2 bases, leaving 3 bases between the germline ends. The CDR3 is 12 residues long. Germline values: CDR1 KGHSH, CDR2 LQKENI. The CDR3 sequence is CASSPENYGYTF. CDR3 nucleotides: TGTGCCAGCTCACCAGAGAACTATGGCTACACCTTC.

The rearrangement joins TRBV19 to TRBJ2-3; D gene ambiguous. Trimming cost V 6 bases and J 4 bases, with 14 bases left between them. CDR3 length: 14 residues. Germline CDR1 reads LNHDA; CDR2 reads SQIVND (reference sequence). The CDR3 region has the DNA TGTGCCAGTAGCCCTGGCTCCAGTCCAGATACGCAGTATTTT. It specifies CASSPGSSPDTQYF. Looking up the rest from reference TRBV19 and TRBJ2-3 gives the full variable domain: DGGITQSPKYLFRKEGQNVTLSCEQNLNHDAMYWYRQDPGQGLRLIYYSQIVNDFQKGDIAEGYSVSREKKESFPLTVTSAQKNPTAFYLCASSPGSSPDTQYFGPGTRLTVL.

V usage is TRBV19 and J usage is TRBJ2-2; no clear D gene. The CDR3 spans 15 residues. V lost 1 base, J lost 2 bases, and 8 bases lay in between. Germline assignment: CDR1 LNHDA and CDR2 SQIVND (reference sequence). The CDR3 here is CASSIGTSNTGELFF. The CDR3 DNA is TGTGCCAGTAGTATAGGTACATCAAACACCGGGGAGCTGTTTTTT.

The chain employs TRBV10-3 and TRBJ2-7; a possible D gene is TRBD2 (5 bases). The germline V gene encodes CDR1 ENHRY and CDR2 SYGVKD. The CDR3 sequence is 14 residues long. The V end was cut by 4 bases, the J end by 6 bases, with 16 bases between. CDR3 sequence (DNA): TGTGCCATCAGTGTGGCGGGCCTTCTGCCCGAGCAGTACTTC. Protein: CAISVAGLLPEQYF.

This clone was counted a few times. J is TRBJ2-7 and V is TRBV14; D not certain. The V end lost 1 base, the J end lost 7 bases, and 8 bases lay between the germline ends. The CDR3 is 12 amino acids. Germline values: CDR1 SGHDN, CDR2 FVKESK. The CDR3 protein is CASSQGLGEQYF. CDR3 nucleotide sequence: TGTGCCAGCAGCCAAGGGCTAGGAGAGCAGTACTTC.

The table lists this clone with a few counts. The chain is built from TRBV11-2 and TRBJ1-6; the D is unclear. V was shortened by 1 base and J by 7 bases, with 17 bases between the two germline ends. The CDR3 is 17 amino acids. Germline values: CDR1 SGHAT, CDR2 FQNNGV. The DNA for the CDR3 is TGTGCCAGCAGCTTAGTAGGGTACGACTCGGGGAATTCACCCCTCCACTTT. It encodes CASSLVGYDSGNSPLHF.

This clone was seen a few times. The J gene is TRBJ2-1, the V gene TRBV11-3; 9 bases are a match to TRBD2. The CDR3 spans 16 residues. Trimming removed 3 bases from V and 6 bases from J; junction bases left unmatched: 9. The germline V gene encodes CDR1 SGHNT and CDR2 YENEEA. CDR3 nucleotides: TGTGCCAGCAGCTTGCGTAGCGGGAGTAGAAGCAATGAGCAGTTCTTC. Amino acids: CASSLRSGSRSNEQFF.

As concerns this clone: At one end the junction does not follow the germline gene, possibly because of a read error. DNA of the CDR3: TGTGCTAGCAGCTTAGGGGAGGGGAACTCCTACGAGCAGTACTTC. This translates into CASSLGEGNSYEQYF. The chain carries TRBV7-7 and TRBJ2-7; 7 nucleotides line up with TRBD2. Looked up from germline, CDR1 is SSHAT and CDR2 is FNYEAQ (reference sequence). The CDR3 runs to 15 residues.

The chain uses TRBV18 and TRBJ2-7; 9 bases align to TRBD1. This CDR3 is built from 16 residues. Per the germline V gene, CDR1 is KGHSH and CDR2 is LQKENI. J gave up 4 bases and V 6 bases, and 13 bases lay outside the gene matches. CDR3 bases: TGTGCCAGCTCTCGAATGACCGGGACAGGGAAATACGAGCAGTACTTC. Protein: CASSRMTGTGKYEQYF.

This chain connects TRBV27 to TRBJ1-1; D is perhaps TRBD1 (5 bases). This CDR3 spans 14 amino acids. V was clipped by 5 bases and J by 5 bases, with 15 bases between them. CDR1 and CDR2 (germline): MNHEY, SMNVEV (reference sequence). The CDR3 nucleotides are TGTGCCAGCAGTCCCAGGGCCTTTCGAACTGAAGCTTTCTTT. Translation gives CASSPRAFRTEAFF.

This chain uses TRBV28 with TRBJ2-7; 9 nucleotides match TRBD2. V shed 4 bases, J shed 6 bases, and the junction held 7 bases outside the gene matches. CDR1 is MDHEN and CDR2 is SYDVKM in the germline V gene. The CDR3 runs 14 residues. In DNA form, the CDR3 reads TGTGCCAGCAGTTCCGGACTAGCGATCCGCGAGCAGTACTTC. This codes for CASSSGLAIREQYF.

This chain links TRBV27 with TRBJ2-7, with a weak D call TRBD2 (7 bases). The CDR3 consists of 12 residues. The V end lost 10 bases, the J end lost 3 bases, and 13 bases lay between the germline ends. In germline, CDR1 is MNHEY, CDR2 SMNVEV (reference sequence). CDR3 DNA sequence: TGTGCCACCCGAGGGGGGGGCTACGAGCAGTACTTC. This sequence encodes CATRGGGYEQYF.

CDR3 DNA sequence: TGCGCCAGCAGCTTGCGACGACTAGCCCAGCCTTACAATGAGCAGTTCTTC. As protein: CASSLRRLAQPYNEQFF. The chain is built from TRBV5-1 and TRBJ2-1; TRBD2 aligns across 7 bases. The germline gives CDR1 SGHRS, CDR2 YFSETQ. The CDR3 sequence is 17 residues long. Germline trimming cut 1 base from V and 4 bases from J; bases unmatched to any gene: 11.

The chain employs TRBV6-5 and TRBJ1-1, with TRBD1 as a possible D gene (6 bases). This CDR3 contains 14 residues. V lost 8 bases and J lost 0, with 13 bases in between. Per germline, CDR1 MNHEY and CDR2 SVGAGI. The CDR3 reads CASGPGTMNTEAFF. The CDR3 DNA follows: TGTGCCAGCGGACCCGGGACAATGAACACTGAAGCTTTCTTT.

A few counts support this clone. J is TRBJ2-1 and V is TRBV7-9; D remains unclear. The germline gives CDR1 SEHNR, CDR2 FQNEAQ (reference sequence). The V and J ends lost 8 bases and 4 bases respectively, with 21 bases between them. CDR3 size: 16 residues. CDR3 region: CASPSDGKELYNEQFF. The CDR3 region has the DNA TGTGCCAGCCCCTCCGACGGAAAGGAGTTATACAATGAGCAGTTCTTC.

The CDR3 region has the DNA TGCGCCAGCAGCCATGTGGGGACTAGCGGGAGGCTCCACGGGGAGCTGTTTTTT. Encoded protein: CASSHVGTSGRLHGELFF. The J gene is TRBJ2-2, the V gene TRBV4-1; 15 nucleotides agree with TRBD2. This CDR3 region has 18 residues. V shed 3 bases, J shed 7 bases, and the junction held 9 bases outside the gene matches. Per germline, CDR1 MGHRA and CDR2 YSYEKL.

The chain joins TRBV24-1 to TRBJ1-2; 7 bases align to TRBD1. The V segment lost 5 bases and the J segment 4 bases; nucleotides outside the gene matches: 9. This CDR3 has 15 residues. From germline, CDR1 is KGHDR and CDR2 SFDVKD. The CDR3, as DNA: TGTGCCACCAGTGCCGAGGGGGCCCCCCTCTATGGCTACACCTTC. It specifies CATSAEGAPLYGYTF.

This clone was counted only a few times. The chain uses TRBV2 and TRBJ2-5, with D possibly TRBD1 on 5 matching bases. CDR3 length: 11 residues. Germline CDR1 SNHLY, CDR2 FYNNEI. Trimming took off 7 bases at V and 4 bases at J, with 7 bases between the two ends. The DNA of the CDR3 is TGTGCCAGCAACGACAGAGAGACCCAGTACTTC. Translated, it gives CASNDRETQYF.

The chain recombines TRBV5-1 with TRBJ2-7; the match to TRBD2 covers 12 bases. This CDR3 is 16 amino acids long. Germline V lookup: CDR1 SGHRS, CDR2 YFSETQ. V dropped 3 bases and J dropped 6; count of bases not matched to a gene: 10. The CDR3 DNA is TGCGCCAGCAGCTGGAGCCCGACTAGCGGGAGTGTCGAGCAGTACTTC. Protein product: CASSWSPTSGSVEQYF.